These 15 T cell receptor beta chains share one sample of origin, sequenced in a study of metastatic and nonmetastatic thyroid tumors. TCRdb recomputed clones from the PCR reads via MiXCR. The data contain 35,000 to 45,000 clones, about 12% of them seen just once; the ten biggest clones take up 8.5% to 10%. No patient received treatment before thyroid surgery. Sequences were obtained from blood. All receptors derive from a male donor with papillary thyroid cancer or a benign thyroid nodule (not recorded which). Some clones in this sample may be carry-over from other donors' samples.

In this sample, this clone turned up many times. This chain connects TRBV24-1 to TRBJ2-2; D gene ambiguous. Germline CDR1 is KGHDR and CDR2 is SFDVKD. V was clipped by 0 bases and J by 6 bases, with 1 base between them. This CDR3 is built from 12 residues. The DNA of the CDR3 is TGTGCCACCAGTGATTTGCCCGGGGAGCTGTTTTTT. Translation gives CATSDLPGELFF.

This clone was counted only a few times. It is likely a read error, because the conserved phenylalanine at the end of the CDR3 is missing. V is TRBV6-1 and J is TRBJ1-2; D not resolved. Between the trimmed V and J ends, which lost 9 bases and 2 bases, there was a span of 19 bases. CDR3 length equals 15 residues. Germline loops: CDR1 MNHNS, CDR2 SASEGT. CDR3 residues: CARSLTQIGNYGYTL. The DNA of the CDR3 is TGTGCCAGATCTCTCACACAAATCGGAAACTATGGCTACACCCTC.

The table lists this clone with many counts. CDR3 bases: TGCAGTGCTATTGATGAGGGGGCCAATCAGCCCCAGCATTTT. Residues: CSAIDEGANQPQHF. V and J are TRBV20-1 and TRBJ1-5, with 7 positions matching TRBD1. J gave up 3 bases and V 4 bases, and 6 bases lay outside the gene matches. Germline V lookup: CDR1 DFQATT, CDR2 SNEGSKA (reference sequence). This CDR3 spans 14 amino acids.

This chain connects TRBV12-3 or TRBV12-4 to TRBJ2-7; 7 bases fit TRBD2. J was trimmed by 1 base and V by 5 bases; bases with no gene match: 5. This CDR3 has 14 residues. The CDR3 region is CASSLGGGSYEQYF. The DNA of the CDR3 is TGTGCCAGCAGTCTTGGGGGAGGGTCCTACGAGCAGTACTTC.

This clone has at least ten counts. This chain joins TRBV19 and TRBJ2-1; D unclear. Deletions cut 5 bases from V and 2 bases from J, with 4 bases between. CDR1 LNHDA and CDR2 SQIVND come from the germline V gene (reference sequence). CDR3 length: 12 amino acids. CDR3 in amino acids: CASSLPYNEQFF. CDR3 nucleotides: TGTGCCAGTAGTCTCCCCTACAATGAGCAGTTCTTC.

This clone was recorded at least ten times. The chain is built from TRBV6-1 and TRBJ2-1; tentatively, D is TRBD1 (6 bases). V lost 4 bases and J 5 bases, leaving 12 bases between the germline ends. This CDR3 region has 14 residues. Germline lookup yields CDR1 MNHNS and CDR2 SASEGT. The CDR3 region has the DNA TGTGCCAGCAGTGGACCGGGACACAACAATGAGCAGTTCTTC. Protein product: CASSGPGHNNEQFF.

By sample fraction, this clone is medium-sized. The V gene is TRBV28, the J gene TRBJ2-7; TRBD2 is a possible D gene (5 bases). In germline, CDR1 is MDHEN, CDR2 SYDVKM. The V gene lost 5 bases and the J gene lost 2 bases, with 13 bases spanning the gap. The CDR3 is made up of 14 amino acids. The CDR3 protein is CASSEPLGTYEQYF. As DNA, the CDR3 is TGTGCCAGCAGTGAACCCCTCGGGACCTACGAGCAGTACTTC. The entire variable domain, with the rest obtained from reference TRBV28 and TRBJ2-7, is as follows: DVKVTQSSRYLVKRTGEKVFLECVQDMDHENMFWYRQDPGLGLRLIYFSYDVKMKEKGDIPEGYSVSREKKERFSLILESASTNQTSMYLCASSEPLGTYEQYFGPGTRLTVT.

Ten or more counts support this clone. The rearrangement uses TRBV29-1 and TRBJ1-2; no clear D gene. The CDR3 spans 14 residues. In germline, CDR1 is SQVTM, CDR2 ANQGSEA. V was trimmed by 0 bases and J by 4 bases, leaving 12 bases between them. CDR3 sequence: CSVEDREIRYGYTF. In DNA, the CDR3 is TGCAGCGTTGAAGATCGGGAGATCCGCTATGGCTACACCTTC. Looking up the rest from reference TRBV29-1 and TRBJ1-2 gives the full variable domain: SAVISQKPSRDICQRGTSLTIQCQVDSQVTMMFWYRQQPGQSLTLIATANQGSEATYESGFVIDKFPISRPNLTFSTLTVSNMSPEDSSIYLCSVEDREIRYGYTFGSGTRLTVV.

In its sample, this clone was seen many times. This chain uses TRBV5-1 with TRBJ1-4; 7 bases match TRBD1. Trimming took 5 bases from V and 6 from J; bases not matched to a gene: 7. The germline gives CDR1 SGHRS, CDR2 YFSETQ. The CDR3 is made up of 14 amino acids. CDR3 loop: CASRGQAEDEKLFF. CDR3 nucleotides: TGCGCCAGCAGAGGACAGGCTGAGGATGAAAAACTGTTTTTT.

This clone was seen many times. This chain uses TRBV10-3 with TRBJ1-1; TRBD1 is a possible D gene (5 bases). Trimming left V 2 bases short and J 3 bases short, with 16 bases between. In germline, CDR1 is ENHRY, CDR2 SYGVKD. The CDR3 totals 16 residues. This chain's CDR3 is CAISERDSSWDTEAFF. The DNA of the CDR3 is TGTGCCATCAGTGAGCGAGACAGCAGTTGGGACACTGAAGCTTTCTTT.

In its sample, this clone was seen many times. V and J are TRBV4-3 and TRBJ2-5; either TRBD1 or TRBD2 may fit D (7 bases each). Per germline, CDR1 LGHNA and CDR2 YSLEER. V gave up 3 bases and J gave up 5 bases, with 10 bases separating them. The CDR3 is made up of 13 amino acids. The CDR3 sequence: CASSQQGGETQYF. CDR3 coding DNA: TGCGCCAGCAGCCAGCAGGGGGGGGAGACCCAGTACTTC.

This clone was picked up many times. A much larger clone differs from this one at a single base, so this may be a read error. This chain uses TRBV12-3 or TRBV12-4 with TRBJ2-3, with D possibly TRBD2 on 5 matching bases. The length of the CDR3 is 13 residues. Trimming removed 6 bases from V and 6 bases from J, with 13 bases in between. CDR3 loop: CASSPGRGDTQYF. As DNA, the CDR3 is TGTGCCAGCAGCCCTGGGAGAGGGGATACGCAGTATTTT.

This clone has a count of ten or more. This chain uses TRBV5-1 with TRBJ2-7; possibly TRBD2 for D (8 bases). The V gene's germline CDR1 is SGHRS and CDR2 YFSETQ. The CDR3 extends over 15 amino acids. V lost 3 bases, J lost 5 bases, and 18 bases lay in between. In nucleotides, the CDR3 is TGCGCCAGCAGCTCTTCGGGAGGGGGCAGACACGAGCAGTACTTC. Protein sequence: CASSSSGGGRHEQYF.

This clone was observed at least ten times. This chain joins TRBV4-1 and TRBJ2-1, with 8 nucleotides matching TRBD1. Germline lookup yields CDR1 MGHRA and CDR2 YSYEKL. With V trimmed by 2 bases and J by 4 bases, 13 bases remained unmatched. The CDR3 length is 18 residues. This chain's CDR3 is CASSQSLLRQGAYNEQFF. The CDR3 DNA reads TGCGCCAGCAGCCAATCTCTGCTTCGGCAGGGGGCGTACAATGAGCAGTTCTTC.

This chain uses TRBV20-1 with TRBJ1-4; tentative D call: TRBD1 (5 bases). V dropped 5 bases and J dropped 7 bases, with 17 bases sitting between them. CDR3 size: 14 residues. The germline gives CDR1 DFQATT, CDR2 SNEGSKA (reference sequence). The CDR3 protein is CSASSGTEGEKLFF. The DNA of the CDR3 is TGCAGTGCTTCTTCCGGGACCGAGGGTGAAAAACTGTTTTTT.